What follows are 18 T cell receptor beta chains derived from one specimen sequenced in a study of blood T cell repertoires in COVID-19. The protocol was immunoSEQ multiplex PCR, while the TCRdb copy is restricted to in-frame clones and leaves out a portion. The data contain 100,000 to 120,000 clones, around 89% of them singletons. Sequencing used peripheral blood. The receptors originated from a woman aged 45 to 65 with acute or convalescent COVID-19.

This chain links TRBV6-5 with TRBJ2-1; the match to TRBD1 covers 7 bases. Germline values: CDR1 MNHEY, CDR2 SVGAGI. The junction had 10 bases not matched to a gene; V was cut back by 8 bases and J by 6 bases. The CDR3 covers 14 residues. CDR3 sequence reads: CASAGTVGFNEQFF. The CDR3 DNA reads TGTGCCAGCGCCGGGACAGTGGGCTTCAATGAGCAGTTCTTC.

The rearrangement uses TRBV6-5 and TRBJ1-5; 10 positions match TRBD1. Germline V gene data show CDR1 as MNHEY and CDR2 as SVGAGI. V lost 5 bases and J lost 7; bases outside the gene matches: 8. This CDR3 region has 15 residues. CDR3 loop: CASSTGQGERQPQHF. The CDR3 nucleotides read TGTGCCAGCAGTACAGGACAGGGGGAGAGGCAGCCCCAGCATTTT.

The V call is TRBV28, the J call TRBJ2-7; 8 nucleotides agree with TRBD1. The ends lost 8 bases at V and 6 bases at J; junction bases unmatched: 18. The CDR3 loop spans 16 amino acids. Germline V CDR1 and CDR2: MDHEN, SYDVKM. As DNA, the CDR3 is TGTGCCAGCGTCTTGGGTAGGGGAGACAGGGGCGGCGAGCAGTACTTC. Residues: CASVLGRGDRGGEQYF.

This sequence joins TRBV5-1 and TRBJ2-2; D unresolved. Germline lookup yields CDR1 SGHRS and CDR2 YFSETQ. The V end was cut by 1 base, the J end by 0 bases, with 10 bases between. The CDR3 is 16 amino acids. The CDR3 spells CASSLFLDANTGELFF. As DNA, the CDR3 is TGCGCCAGCAGCTTGTTCCTAGACGCGAACACCGGGGAGCTGTTTTTT.

In its sample, this clone was seen once. The gene calls are TRBV28 and TRBJ2-7, with 11 bases lining up with TRBD1. The CDR3 is made up of 14 amino acids. CDR1 MDHEN and CDR2 SYDVKM come from the germline V gene. Trimming cost V 6 bases and J 11 bases; bases outside gene matches: 12. CDR3 protein: CASSFAGQGGGEYF. CDR3 DNA: TGTGCCAGCAGCTTCGCGGGACAGGGGGGTGGGGAGTACTTC. Supplemented by reference TRBV28 and TRBJ2-7, the full variable domain reads DVKVTQSSRYLVKRTGEKVFLECVQDMDHENMFWYRQDPGLGLRLIYFSYDVKMKEKGDIPEGYSVSREKKERFSLILESASTNQTSMYLCASSFAGQGGGEYFGPGTRLTVT.

The rearrangement links TRBV4-2 to TRBJ1-2; no clear D. V lost 1 base to trimming and J lost 6 bases, with 9 bases between them. The CDR3 runs to 13 residues. Germline V lookup: CDR1 LGHNA, CDR2 YNFKEQ. Here the CDR3 reads CASSQVGLDGYTF. In DNA form, the CDR3 reads TGTGCCAGCAGCCAAGTCGGGTTGGATGGCTACACCTTC.

This sequence joins TRBV27 and TRBJ1-2; 11 positions match TRBD1. V was pared by 5 bases and J by 5 bases, with 7 bases of the junction left unmatched. This CDR3 region has 15 residues. CDR1 is MNHEY, CDR2 SMNVEV, per germline (reference sequence). CDR3 protein: CASSIGQGAGYGYTF. Written as DNA, the CDR3 is TGTGCCAGCAGTATAGGACAGGGGGCAGGGTATGGCTACACCTTC.

J is TRBJ1-5 and V is TRBV12-5; 7 bases align to TRBD1. From germline, CDR1 is LGHNT and CDR2 FRNRAP. This CDR3 comprises 16 residues. V lost 5 bases and J lost 3; bases outside the gene matches: 10. The CDR3 region is CASGPVTGALNQPQHF. In DNA form, the CDR3 reads TGTGCTAGTGGTCCCGTCACAGGGGCACTCAATCAGCCCCAGCATTTT.

This clone was counted once. The chain joins TRBV29-1 to TRBJ1-1, with 8 bases that match TRBD1. The CDR3 sequence is 12 residues long. The germline V gene encodes CDR1 SQVTM and CDR2 ANQGSEA. With 3 bases clipped from V and 6 bases from J, the junction kept 3 bases outside the gene matches. The CDR3 nucleotides read TGCAGCGTTGAGTCAGGGGGCCCTGAAGCTTTCTTT. Amino acid sequence: CSVESGGPEAFF.

This chain uses TRBV9 with TRBJ2-6, with D uncertain. V was trimmed by 3 bases and J by 2 bases, leaving 15 bases between them. There are 17 residues in the CDR3. Germline V gene lookup returns CDR1 SGDLS and CDR2 YYNGEE. CDR3 in amino acids: CASSGYGVGAGANVLTF. CDR3 nucleotide sequence: TGTGCCAGCAGCGGTTACGGAGTAGGCGCTGGGGCCAACGTCCTGACTTTC.

The genes are TRBV7-6 and TRBJ1-1; 7 bases map to TRBD1. The CDR3 is 15 amino acids. Germline CDR1 SGHVS, CDR2 FNYEAQ. Trimming cost V 2 bases and J 7 bases; bases outside gene matches: 10. The CDR3 loop reads CASSLYLLTGDEAFF. The CDR3, as DNA: TGTGCCAGCAGCTTATATTTATTAACAGGGGATGAAGCTTTCTTT.

This rearrangement joins TRBV6-2 or TRBV6-3 to TRBJ1-1; no clear D gene. The CDR3 runs 16 residues. The germline CDR1 and CDR2 sequences are MNHEY and SVGEGT. Trimming took off 2 bases at V and 1 base at J, with 14 bases between the two ends. The CDR3 sequence: CASSYGRYDPNTEAFF. DNA of the CDR3: TGTGCCAGCAGTTACGGCAGGTATGATCCGAACACTGAAGCTTTCTTT.

This sequence joins TRBV7-8 and TRBJ1-3; D gene unclear. The V gene lost 4 bases and the J gene lost 0 bases, with 10 bases spanning the gap. The CDR3 has 15 amino acids. Germline CDR1 SGHVS, CDR2 FQNEAQ. The CDR3 loop reads CASSSDSFSGNTIYF. In DNA, the CDR3 is TGTGCCAGCAGCTCGGACTCCTTCTCTGGAAACACCATATATTTT.

This sequence joins TRBV10-2 and TRBJ2-5; TRBD1 matches at 9 bases. The V gene end was trimmed by 4 bases and the J gene end by 3 bases; junction bases not matched to a gene: 0. This CDR3 region has 13 residues. The germline gives CDR1 WSHSY, CDR2 SAAADI. Here the CDR3 DNA reads TGCGCCAGCAGTGGGACAGGGGAAGAGACCCAGTACTTC. This sequence encodes CASSGTGEETQYF.

V usage is TRBV12-5 and J usage is TRBJ1-2; no clear D gene. Germline values: CDR1 LGHNT, CDR2 FRNRAP. The V gene lost 6 bases and the J gene lost 4 bases, with 18 bases spanning the gap. This CDR3 comprises 15 residues. The chain's CDR3 is CASGPDPLGSYGYTF. The CDR3 nucleotides read TGTGCTAGTGGCCCGGACCCCCTTGGGAGCTATGGCTACACCTTC.

The chain couples TRBV2 to TRBJ1-6; 8 positions agree with TRBD1. CDR1 SNHLY and CDR2 FYNNEI come from the germline V gene. This CDR3 contains 13 residues. J was trimmed by 9 bases and V by 6 bases; bases with no gene match: 4. The CDR3 coding sequence is TGTGCCAGCAGGATGGACAGGGTTTCACCCCTCCACTTT. Protein product: CASRMDRVSPLHF.

About this clone itself: Other DNA sequences in the same sample also yield this CDR3. V is TRBV24-1 and J is TRBJ1-1, with 8 bases aligning to TRBD1. V lost 2 bases, J lost 8 bases, and 0 bases stayed unmatched. Germline V lookup: CDR1 KGHDR, CDR2 SFDVKD. This CDR3 has 12 amino acids. The CDR3 DNA reads as TGTGCCACCAGTGATTGGACAGGGGAAGCTTTCTTT. Amino acids: CATSDWTGEAFF.

The V gene is TRBV7-8, the J gene TRBJ2-2, with 11 bases aligning to TRBD2. Germline V gene data show CDR1 as SGHVS and CDR2 as FQNEAQ. This CDR3 region has 16 residues. Unmatched junction bases numbered 10, after V lost 5 bases and J lost 8 bases. The CDR3, as DNA: TGTGCCAGCAGCGCCACATCTAGCGGGAGGATAGGGGAGCTGTTTTTT. Protein sequence: CASSATSSGRIGELFF.